This is a list of T cell receptor beta chains from one sample in a study of Ad26.COV2.S vaccination and SARS-CoV-2 variants. Assay used: immunoSEQ multiplex PCR; TCRdb lists only in-frame clones, some missing. The table lists approximately 340,000 clones, approximately 90% of them singletons, with around 4.2% in the top ten. The sequenced sample was peripheral blood, obtained after recovery from COVID-19. The receptors originated from a human donor who had recovered from COVID-19. The CDR3 runs from the conserved cysteine through the conserved F or W. A D gene is named only where the DNA matches it firmly. Clone size appears in some rows only: once, few, many, or a class for an expanded clone.

size: NA; length: 20; D: NA; V: TRBV7-9; J: TRBJ2-3; CDR3: CASTNPRTGVGGRWTDTQYF; DNA: TGTGCCAGCACCAATCCGCGTACGGGGGTAGGGGGAAGATGGACAGATACGCAGTATTTT
size: NA; length: 15; D: NA; V: TRBV18; J: TRBJ1-2; CDR3: CASSPRQELKYGYTF; DNA: TGTGCCAGCTCACCAAGGCAGGAGCTAAAGTATGGCTACACCTTC
size: NA; length: 11; D: NA; V: TRBV10-3; J: TRBJ1-1; CDR3: CAILKGTEAFF; DNA: TGTGCCATACTTAAGGGCACTGAAGCTTTCTTT
size: NA; length: 11; D: NA; V: TRBV20-1; J: TRBJ2-7; CDR3: CSVSETYEQYF; DNA: TGCAGTGTTTCTGAAACCTACGAGCAGTACTTC
size: NA; length: 14; D: NA; V: TRBV5-6; J: TRBJ1-3; CDR3: CASSLVGSGNTIYF; DNA: TGTGCCAGCAGCTTGGTAGGGTCTGGAAACACCATATATTTT
size: NA; length: 13; D: NA; V: TRBV10-1; J: TRBJ2-3; CDR3: CASSEDNTDTQYF; DNA: TGCGCCAGCAGTGAAGACAACACAGATACGCAGTATTTT
size: NA; length: 14; D: TRBD1; V: TRBV29-1; J: TRBJ1-2; CDR3: CSVEGDGQDYGYTF; DNA: TGCAGCGTTGAAGGAGATGGACAGGACTATGGCTACACCTTC
size: NA; length: 14; D: TRBD1; V: TRBV2; J: TRBJ2-7; CDR3: CASNGDRASYEQYF; DNA: TGTGCCAGCAACGGGGACAGGGCCTCCTACGAGCAGTACTTC
size: NA; length: 14; D: NA; V: TRBV7-2; J: TRBJ1-2; CDR3: CASSLLGKHYGYTF; DNA: TGTGCCAGCAGCTTGTTGGGGAAACACTATGGCTACACCTTC
size: NA; length: 11; D: NA; V: TRBV20-1; J: TRBJ2-7; CDR3: CSATNRREQYF; DNA: TGCAGTGCTACCAACAGGCGCGAGCAGTACTTC
size: NA; length: 14; D: NA; V: TRBV7-2; J: TRBJ1-5; CDR3: CASSLGGVGQPQHF; DNA: TGTGCCAGCAGCTTAGGGGGGGTCGGGCAGCCCCAGCATTTT
size: NA; length: 18; D: TRBD1; V: TRBV14; J: TRBJ1-6; CDR3: CASSTHQGGNPYNSPLHF; DNA: TGTGCCAGCAGCACACATCAGGGGGGTAACCCCTATAATTCACCCCTCCACTTT
size: once; length: 16; D: NA; V: TRBV6-5; J: TRBJ1-3; CDR3: CASSSRGPGPGNTIYF; DNA: TGTGCCAGCAGTTCCCGCGGCCCGGGGCCTGGAAACACCATATATTTT
size: NA; length: 17; D: TRBD2; V: TRBV19; J: TRBJ2-7; CDR3: CASSPSVASGAIYEQYF; DNA: TGTGCCAGTAGCCCCTCAGTAGCTAGCGGGGCGATTTACGAGCAGTACTTC
size: NA; length: 15; D: TRBD2; V: TRBV13; J: TRBJ2-5; CDR3: CASSLRGAFQETQYF; DNA: TGTGCCAGCAGCTTGCGGGGGGCCTTCCAAGAGACCCAGTACTTC
size: NA; length: 11; D: NA; V: TRBV10-3; J: TRBJ1-2; CDR3: CAIGGDGGYTF; DNA: TGTGCCATCGGAGGGGATGGTGGCTACACCTTC
size: NA; length: 14; D: TRBD1; V: TRBV5-1; J: TRBJ1-1; CDR3: CASSPDRENTEAFF; DNA: TGCGCCAGCAGCCCGGACAGGGAGAACACTGAAGCTTTCTTT
size: NA; length: 13; D: NA; V: TRBV6-6; J: TRBJ1-1; CDR3: CASGPYGDTEAFF; DNA: TGTGCCAGCGGGCCGTACGGGGACACTGAAGCTTTCTTT
size: NA; length: 13; D: NA; V: TRBV19; J: TRBJ1-2; CDR3: CASSGWGEIGYTF; DNA: TGTGCCAGTAGTGGGTGGGGTGAGATTGGCTACACCTTC
size: NA; length: 15; D: TRBD1; V: TRBV16; J: TRBJ1-1; CDR3: CASSQSGTGNTEAFF; DNA: TGTGCCAGCAGCCAATCCGGGACAGGGAACACTGAAGCTTTCTTT
size: NA; length: 12; D: TRBD1; V: TRBV12-3/TRBV12-4; J: TRBJ1-4; CDR3: CASNDRGGKLFF; DNA: TGTGCCAGCAATGACAGGGGAGGAAAACTGTTTTTT
size: NA; length: 14; D: TRBD2; V: TRBV9; J: TRBJ2-7; CDR3: CASSVEASGSEQYF; DNA: TGTGCCAGCAGCGTAGAGGCTAGCGGTTCGGAGCAGTACTTC
size: NA; length: 14; D: TRBD1; V: TRBV7-8; J: TRBJ2-7; CDR3: CASSLDRGRREQYF; DNA: TGTGCCAGCAGCTTAGACAGGGGGCGCCGGGAGCAGTACTTC
size: NA; length: 14; D: TRBD1; V: TRBV10-3; J: TRBJ2-5; CDR3: CATLGQAPGETQYF; DNA: TGTGCCACTCTAGGACAGGCCCCAGGGGAGACCCAGTACTTC
size: NA; length: 15; D: NA; V: TRBV5-6; J: TRBJ1-5; CDR3: CASSSRKGGNQPQHF; DNA: TGTGCCAGCAGCTCGCGTAAGGGGGGCAATCAGCCCCAGCATTTT
size: NA; length: 14; D: NA; V: TRBV3-1/TRBV3-2; J: TRBJ2-3; CDR3: CASSPTTGSDTQYF; DNA: TGTGCCAGCAGCCCTACGACGGGCTCCGATACGCAGTATTTT
size: NA; length: 16; D: TRBD2; V: TRBV3-1/TRBV3-2; J: TRBJ2-4; CDR3: CASSQGGGATKNIQYF; DNA: TGTGCCAGCAGCCAAGGCGGGGGGGCGACCAAAAACATTCAGTACTTC
size: NA; length: 13; D: NA; V: TRBV19; J: TRBJ1-1; CDR3: CASSIPGGAEAFF; DNA: TGTGCCAGTAGTATTCCGGGAGGCGCTGAAGCTTTCTTT
size: NA; length: 16; D: NA; V: TRBV19; J: TRBJ1-1; CDR3: CASTTSRRRENTEAFF; DNA: TGTGCCAGTACTACATCGAGGAGGAGGGAGAACACTGAAGCTTTCTTT
size: NA; length: 15; D: TRBD1; V: TRBV3-1/TRBV3-2; J: TRBJ1-5; CDR3: CASSPGQGRVQPQHF; DNA: TGTGCCAGCAGCCCGGGACAGGGGAGGGTTCAGCCCCAGCATTTT
size: once; length: 17; D: NA; V: TRBV5-1; J: TRBJ2-4; CDR3: CASSLYDRRIAKNIQYF; DNA: TGCGCCAGCAGCTTGTATGACAGAAGGATAGCCAAAAACATTCAGTACTTC
size: NA; length: 11; D: NA; V: TRBV27; J: TRBJ2-1; CDR3: CASQGGGEQFF; DNA: TGTGCCAGCCAGGGGGGGGGTGAGCAGTTCTTC
size: NA; length: 11; D: NA; V: TRBV19; J: TRBJ2-3; CDR3: CASTTYNTQYF; DNA: TGTGCCAGTACCACATACAATACGCAGTATTTT
size: NA; length: 14; D: NA; V: TRBV7-3; J: TRBJ1-6; CDR3: CASSVGVNNSPLHF; DNA: TGTGCCAGCAGCGTGGGGGTAAATAATTCACCCCTCCACTTT
size: NA; length: 16; D: TRBD2; V: TRBV2; J: TRBJ2-1; CDR3: CASSEVRLAVYNEQFF; DNA: TGTGCCAGCAGTGAAGTCCGGCTAGCGGTGTACAATGAGCAGTTCTTC